This T cell receptor beta chain was identified during a study of cytomegalovirus exposure and HLA in healthy donors. Study information: Unique TCRs from HLA-typed donors, 85 million to 100 million of them, were held in an early data release. Study outcomes and limitations: A later analysis reportedly identified an Asian-associated ancestry cluster as carrying fewer N-insertions than the approximately 730-donor mean. A later analysis found common viral pathogens apparently linked to several of the most significant clusters.

Germline assignment: CDR1 SGHTA and CDR2 FQGNSA. The CDR3 extends over 14 amino acids. V lost 1 base and J lost 7; bases outside the gene matches: 3. Comments on this clone: Its antigen is unknown.

The PCR ran on 60 Vbeta and 13 Jbeta primers. Assay: immunoSEQ multiplex PCR; the TCRdb copy retains only in-frame clones and omits some. The sample has 100,000 to 150,000 clones, 17% seen once. This clonotype was sampled from a female donor in good health and CMV-seropositive. Sequenced material: PBMCs. The rearrangement links TRBV7-2 to TRBJ1-4; 7 nucleotides line up with TRBD1. CDR3 loop: CASSLGTGVEKLFF. Here the CDR3 DNA reads TGTGCCAGCAGCTTAGGGACAGGCGTTGAAAAACTGTTTTTT.